This TCR beta chain is drawn from a study of blood T cell repertoires in COVID-19. Study background: Samples of COVID-19 (acute and convalescent) were obtained from the United States, Italy and Spain. Nucleic acid was either cDNA or gDNA, and it came from T cells, B-cell-depleted T cells, or PBMCs.

Authors' analysis steps: Researchers report that nucleated cell counts were estimated from reference gene primer amplification. Assay: immunoSEQ multiplex PCR; the TCRdb copy retains only in-frame clones and omits some. V and J calls and clone size are copied from that table; D and trimming were computed from the DNA. Of 250,000 to 300,000 clones in the sample, 80% to 90% were seen once. This clone was counted between two and nine times. Germline CDR1 and CDR2: DFQATT and SNEGSKA (reference sequence). This CDR3 region has 11 residues. Between the trimmed V and J ends, which lost 5 bases and 2 bases, there was a span of 3 bases.

This TCR was sampled from a woman aged 40 to 50 who had recovered from COVID-19. The chain joins TRBV20-1 to TRBJ1-4, with D unresolved. The sequenced material came from peripheral blood. CDR3 coding DNA: TGCAGTGCTTCGACTAATGAAAAACTGTTTTTT. Translation gives CSASTNEKLFF.